The clone carrying this T cell receptor (beta chain) was seen many times. Breast cancer patients provided tissue from their axillary draining lymph nodes. Germline values: CDR1 DFQATT, CDR2 SNEGSKA (reference sequence). The CDR3 runs to 15 residues. Trimming removed 3 bases from V and 0 bases from J; junction bases left unmatched: 6. This record belongs to a study of breast tumors, draining lymph nodes, adjacent tissues. In TCRdb, the multiplex PCR reads were re-called with MiXCR into one record per CDR3 protein. This sample has about 200,000 distinct CDR3 sequences; over 25% occur once, and the top ten carry 4% to 5.5%.

The gene calls are TRBV20-1 and TRBJ2-7; 9 bases fit TRBD1. The source material was axillary lymph node tissue. This receptor was obtained from a female donor with breast cancer. Some clones in this sample may be carry-over from other donors' samples. CDR3 loop: CSARARDRVSYEQYF. The DNA for the CDR3 is TGCAGTGCTAGGGCCCGGGACAGGGTCTCCTACGAGCAGTACTTC.